This entry describes one T cell receptor beta chain. The CDR3 has 15 amino acids. V lost 5 bases, J lost 2 bases, and 6 bases stayed unmatched. Germline assignment: CDR1 SGHTA and CDR2 FQGNSA. Assay: immunoSEQ multiplex PCR; the TCRdb copy retains only in-frame clones and omits some. The data hold approximately 210,000 clones, with 80% to 90% observed a single time. This sample stems from a study of blood T cell repertoires in COVID-19. The gene calls are TRBV7-2 and TRBJ2-3; 8 bases match TRBD1. What was sequenced was peripheral blood. The origin of this receptor is a man younger than 30 with active or convalescent COVID-19. The CDR3 nucleotides are TGTGCCAGCAGCCTCGGGACAGGACACACAGATACGCAGTATTTT. Protein: CASSLGTGHTDTQYF.